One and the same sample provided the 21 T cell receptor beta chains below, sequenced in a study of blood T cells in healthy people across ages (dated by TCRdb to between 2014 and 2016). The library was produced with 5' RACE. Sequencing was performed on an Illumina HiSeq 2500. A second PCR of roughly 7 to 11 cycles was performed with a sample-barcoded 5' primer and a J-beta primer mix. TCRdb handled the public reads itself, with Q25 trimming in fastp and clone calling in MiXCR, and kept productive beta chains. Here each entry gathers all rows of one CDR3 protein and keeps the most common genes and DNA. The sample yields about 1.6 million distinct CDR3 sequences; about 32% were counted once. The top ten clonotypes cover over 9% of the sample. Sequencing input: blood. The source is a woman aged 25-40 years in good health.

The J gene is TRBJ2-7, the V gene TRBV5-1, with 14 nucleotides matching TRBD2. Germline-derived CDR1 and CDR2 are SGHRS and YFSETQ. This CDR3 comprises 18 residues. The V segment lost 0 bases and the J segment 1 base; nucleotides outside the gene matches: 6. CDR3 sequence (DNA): TGCGCCAGCAGCTTGGAGACTAGCGGGAGGGCCTCATCCTACGAGCAGTACTTC. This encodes CASSLETSGRASSYEQYF.

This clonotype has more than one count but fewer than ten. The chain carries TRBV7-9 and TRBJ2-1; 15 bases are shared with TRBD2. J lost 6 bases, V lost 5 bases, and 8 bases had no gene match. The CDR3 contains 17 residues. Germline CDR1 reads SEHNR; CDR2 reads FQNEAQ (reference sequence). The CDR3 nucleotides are TGTGCCAGCAGCCAGTTCGGGACTAGCGGGGGGACCAATGAGCAGTTCTTC. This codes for CASSQFGTSGGTNEQFF.

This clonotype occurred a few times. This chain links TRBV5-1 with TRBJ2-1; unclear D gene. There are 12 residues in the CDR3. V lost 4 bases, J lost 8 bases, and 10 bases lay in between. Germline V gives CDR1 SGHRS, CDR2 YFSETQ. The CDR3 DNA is TGCGCCAGCAGCATCGACCGGGATGAGCAGTTCTTC. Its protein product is CASSIDRDEQFF.

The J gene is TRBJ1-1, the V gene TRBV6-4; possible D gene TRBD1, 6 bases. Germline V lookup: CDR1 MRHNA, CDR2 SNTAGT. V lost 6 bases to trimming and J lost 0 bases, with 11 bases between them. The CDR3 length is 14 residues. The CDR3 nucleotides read TGTGCCAGCAGACAGGGTAATATGAACACTGAAGCTTTCTTT. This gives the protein CASRQGNMNTEAFF.

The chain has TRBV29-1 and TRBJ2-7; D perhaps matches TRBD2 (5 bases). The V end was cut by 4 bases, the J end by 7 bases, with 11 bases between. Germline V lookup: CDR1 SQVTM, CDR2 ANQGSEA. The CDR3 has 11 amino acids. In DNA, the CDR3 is TGCAGCGTTGGATGGTCGGGGGAGCAGTACTTC. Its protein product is CSVGWSGEQYF.

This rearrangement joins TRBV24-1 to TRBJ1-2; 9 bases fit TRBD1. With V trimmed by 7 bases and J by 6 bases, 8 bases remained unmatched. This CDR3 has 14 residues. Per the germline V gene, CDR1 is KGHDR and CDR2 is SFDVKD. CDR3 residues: CATSDEQGANGYTF. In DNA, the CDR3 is TGTGCCACCAGCGACGAACAGGGGGCAAATGGCTACACCTTC.

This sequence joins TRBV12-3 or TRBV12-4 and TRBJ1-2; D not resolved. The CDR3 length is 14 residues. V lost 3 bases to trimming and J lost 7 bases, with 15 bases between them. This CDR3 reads CASSFSTVKGGYTF. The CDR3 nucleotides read TGTGCCAGCAGTTTCTCGACGGTGAAAGGTGGCTACACCTTC.

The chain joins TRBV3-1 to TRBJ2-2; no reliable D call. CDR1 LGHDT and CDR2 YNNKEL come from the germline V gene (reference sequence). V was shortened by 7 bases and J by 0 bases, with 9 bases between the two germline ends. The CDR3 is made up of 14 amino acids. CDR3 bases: TGTGCCAGCACCGTTGGGGCGAACACCGGGGAGCTGTTTTTT. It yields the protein CASTVGANTGELFF. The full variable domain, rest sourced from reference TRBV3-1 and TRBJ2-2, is DTAVSQTPKYLVTQMGNDKSIKCEQNLGHDTMYWYKQDSKKFLKIMFSYNNKELIINETVPNRFSPKSPDKAHLNLHINSLELGDSAVYFCASTVGANTGELFFGEGSRLTVL.

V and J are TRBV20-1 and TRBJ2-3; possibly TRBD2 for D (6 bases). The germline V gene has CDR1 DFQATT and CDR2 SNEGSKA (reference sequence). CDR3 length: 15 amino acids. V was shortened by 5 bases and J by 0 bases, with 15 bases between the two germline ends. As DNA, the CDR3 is TGCAGTGCTGGATTACGGGGGACTAGCACAGATACGCAGTATTTT. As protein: CSAGLRGTSTDTQYF.

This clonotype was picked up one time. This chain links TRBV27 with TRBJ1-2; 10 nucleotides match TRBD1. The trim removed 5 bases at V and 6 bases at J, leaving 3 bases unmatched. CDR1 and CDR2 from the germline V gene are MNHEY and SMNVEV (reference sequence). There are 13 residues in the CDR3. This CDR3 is CASSRGQGNGYTF. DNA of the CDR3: TGTGCCAGCAGTCGGGGACAGGGGAATGGCTACACCTTC.

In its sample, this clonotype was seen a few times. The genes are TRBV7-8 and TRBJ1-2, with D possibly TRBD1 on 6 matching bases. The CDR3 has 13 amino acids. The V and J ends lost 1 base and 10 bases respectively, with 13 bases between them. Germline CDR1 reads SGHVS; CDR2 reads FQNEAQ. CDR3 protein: CASSLVTGPPYTF. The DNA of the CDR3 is TGTGCCAGCAGCTTAGTTACAGGGCCTCCCTACACCTTC.

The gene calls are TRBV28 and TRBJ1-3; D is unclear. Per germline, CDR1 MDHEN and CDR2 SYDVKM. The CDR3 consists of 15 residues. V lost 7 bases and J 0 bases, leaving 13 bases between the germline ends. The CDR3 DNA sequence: TGTGCCAGCACGGCCGGCATAATCTCTGGAAACACCATATATTTT. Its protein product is CASTAGIISGNTIYF.

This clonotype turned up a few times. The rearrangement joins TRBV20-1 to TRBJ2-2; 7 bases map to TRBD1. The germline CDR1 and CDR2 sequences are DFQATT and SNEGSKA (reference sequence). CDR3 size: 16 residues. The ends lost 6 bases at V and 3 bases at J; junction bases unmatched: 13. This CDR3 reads CSAQSTGTVYTGELFF. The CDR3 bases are TGCAGTGCCCAAAGTACCGGGACAGTTTACACCGGGGAGCTGTTTTTT.

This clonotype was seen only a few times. The CDR3 sequence: CASSSSSSARGETQYF. The CDR3 DNA is TGCGCCAGCAGCTCTTCGAGCAGCGCCAGGGGAGAGACCCAGTACTTC. The rearrangement joins TRBV5-1 to TRBJ2-5; perhaps TRBD1 as D (6 bases). Germline V CDR1 and CDR2: SGHRS, YFSETQ. CDR3 length equals 16 residues. The V gene lost 3 bases and the J gene lost 4 bases, with 19 bases spanning the gap.

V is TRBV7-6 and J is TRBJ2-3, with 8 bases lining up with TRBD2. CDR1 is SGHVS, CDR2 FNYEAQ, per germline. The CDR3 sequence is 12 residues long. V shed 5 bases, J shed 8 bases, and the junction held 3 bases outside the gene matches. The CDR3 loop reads CASSPTSGTQYF. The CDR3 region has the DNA TGTGCCAGCAGCCCAACTAGCGGTACGCAGTATTTT.

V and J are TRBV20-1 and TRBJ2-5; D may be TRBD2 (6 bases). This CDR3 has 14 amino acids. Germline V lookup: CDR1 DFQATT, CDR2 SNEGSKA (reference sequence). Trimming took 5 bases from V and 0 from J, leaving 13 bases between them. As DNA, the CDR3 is TGCAGTGCTCCCGTCGGGAGCTACCAAGAGACCCAGTACTTC. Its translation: CSAPVGSYQETQYF.

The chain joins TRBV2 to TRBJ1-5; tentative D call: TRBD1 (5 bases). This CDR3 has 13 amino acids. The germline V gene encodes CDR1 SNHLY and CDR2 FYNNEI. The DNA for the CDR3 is TGTGCAAGTGGGCAGGGATGGAATCAGCCCCAGCATTTT. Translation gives CASGQGWNQPQHF. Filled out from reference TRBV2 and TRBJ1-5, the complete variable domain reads EPEVTQTPSHQVTQMGQEVILRCVPISNHLYFYWYRQILGQKVEFLVSFYNNEISEKSEIFDDQFSVERPDGSNFTLKIRSTKLEDSAMYFCASGQGWNQPQHFGDGTRLSIL.

The DNA for the CDR3 is TGTGCCAGCACCCCGTACAGGACACACGCTAACTATGGCTACACCTTC. It specifies CASTPYRTHANYGYTF. J is TRBJ1-2 and V is TRBV7-9; maybe TRBD1 (5 bases). CDR3 length equals 16 residues. CDR1 and CDR2 (germline): SEHNR, FQNEAQ (reference sequence). Trimming took 7 bases from V and 0 from J, leaving 18 bases between them.

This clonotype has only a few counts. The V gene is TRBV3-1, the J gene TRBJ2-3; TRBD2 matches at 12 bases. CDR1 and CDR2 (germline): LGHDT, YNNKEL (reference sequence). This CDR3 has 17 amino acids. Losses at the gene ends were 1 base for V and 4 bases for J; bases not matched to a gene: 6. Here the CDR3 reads CASSQVLAGGGADTQYF. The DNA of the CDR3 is TGTGCCAGCAGCCAAGTACTAGCGGGAGGTGGCGCAGATACGCAGTATTTT.

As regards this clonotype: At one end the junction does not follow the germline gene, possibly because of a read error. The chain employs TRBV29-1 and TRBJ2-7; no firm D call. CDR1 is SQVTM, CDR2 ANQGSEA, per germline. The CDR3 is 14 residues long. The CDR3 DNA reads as TGCAGCGTCGAAGATCAGGCCGGCTCCTACGAGCAGTACTTC. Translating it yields CSVEDQAGSYEQYF.

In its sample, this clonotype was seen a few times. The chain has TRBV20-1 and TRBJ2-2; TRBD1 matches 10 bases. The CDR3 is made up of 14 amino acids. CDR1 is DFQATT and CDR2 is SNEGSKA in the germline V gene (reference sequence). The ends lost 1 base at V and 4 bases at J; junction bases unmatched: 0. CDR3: CSARGTGGTGELFF. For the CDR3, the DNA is TGCAGTGCTAGAGGGACAGGGGGCACCGGGGAGCTGTTTTTT.